This TCR beta chain is drawn from a study of early T cells in non-severe SARS-CoV-2 infection (dated by TCRdb to about 2021). Regarding the research as a whole: Because TCR sequencing was done on bulk RNA from unsorted whole blood, the alpha and beta chains could not be paired. What the study reported, not specific to this receptor: VDJdb matching was skewed toward anti-spike CD8 responses and likely underestimated virus-specific expansions, missing private and CD4 specificities.

This was a case-control study nested in a cohort of healthcare workers in London, UK, who had nasopharyngeal swab PCR tests and blood samples taken every week. Healthcare workers were recruited during the week of the UK lockdown, between 23 and 31 March 2020, and followed weekly for up to roughly 15 weeks. Library generation was performed with 5' RACE. Sequencing was performed on a NextSeq 500. Unique molecular identifiers were attached to individual cDNA molecules in the TCR library protocol so that sequencing error and PCR bias could be corrected. TCR alpha and beta chains were both sequenced, and the abundances of alpha and beta sequences in each sample were closely correlated with each other. The authors processed their data as follows. Decombinator V4 was used to annotate TCR sequences for V gene, J gene and CDR3. TCRs were defined as expanded if a significant change between any two time points was detected under a Poisson model with p below 0.0001. TCR abundances were normalised to the total number of TCRs sequenced in each sample and reported as counts per million. MAIT TCRs were defined by TRAV1-2 paired with TRAJ12, TRAJ20 or TRAJ33, and iNKT TCRs by TRAV10 paired with TRAJ18. VDJdb, accessed 1 November 2021, was searched for CMV, EBV and SARS-CoV-2 annotated TCRs, with TCRs annotated for multiple antigens excluded. Starting from the raw public reads, TCRdb applied fastp trimming at Q25, assembled clones with MiXCR and retained in-frame beta chains. For every CDR3 protein sequence, its rows merge into one entry that carries the most common genes and DNA. Here the V and J calls rest on TCRdb's processing, not on the authors' analysis. For this sample there are approximately 70,000 distinct CDR3 sequences; less than 12% appear just once. The ten largest make up less than 20% of the sample.

Reading the germline V gene gives CDR1 MDHEN and CDR2 SYDVKM. Including cysteine and phenylalanine, the CDR3 has 15 amino acids. This entry keeps only the CDR3 DNA: 45 bases, framed from base 1. Clipping removes 5 bases from V and 5 bases from J, with 11 as the unmatched junction base count. This clonotype was found many times. Its antigen remains undetermined. Base quality data are lacking; no much larger clone is found one base away. The specimen comprised whole blood, sampled at baseline. This TCR was sampled from an adult who was a healthcare worker with PCR-confirmed SARS-CoV-2 infection or an uninfected control (not recorded which). The sequence links TRBV28 to TRBJ1-2; TRBD1 lines up with 7 middle nucleotides. The DNA sequence is given as TGTGCCAGCAGTATAAAACGACAGGGAACTTATGGCTACACCTTC. It specifies CASSIKRQGTYGYTF.